This T cell receptor (beta chain) was found in a study of cytomegalovirus exposure and HLA in healthy donors. Study findings and constraints: Highest at DRB1 and lowest at HLA-C, TCR association rates differed among HLA loci in a later analysis. Productive status was seen about 90% or about 30% of the time for most TCR beta V segments in an earlier analysis. Cytomegalovirus status, reportedly, was diagnosed with high specificity and sensitivity by the classifier. Most subjects' HLA-A and HLA-B alleles were reportedly predicted from TCR beta sequences.

This clone showed up just once. Its antigen is as yet unknown. V dropped 2 bases and J dropped 2; count of bases not matched to a gene: 7. The CDR3 contains 15 residues. CDR1 is GTSNPN, CDR2 SVGIG, per germline (reference sequence). PCR was performed using 60 Vbeta and 13 Jbeta primers. Using immunoSEQ multiplex PCR, the repertoire was profiled, and TCRdb retains in-frame clones only, with some absent. The sample shows some 150,000 clones, approximately 80% of them seen only once. This chain uses TRBV30 with TRBJ2-3; 7 bases agree with TRBD2. This receptor was identified in a man aged 25-45 years in good health and CMV-seropositive. The sample comprised PBMCs. CDR3 coding DNA: TGTGCCTGGAGTTTTCAGCGGGATAACACAGATACGCAGTATTTT. This gives the protein CAWSFQRDNTDTQYF.